This entry features one T cell receptor (beta chain) sequence. It lacks a known antigen. No much larger clonotype is one base removed from it; base qualities were not supplied. From the cysteine up to the phenylalanine, the CDR3 has a length of 14 residues. The only DNA kept is the CDR3, 42 bases in frame from the first base. Trimming takes 2 bases from V and 0 bases from J, and the germline ends sit 9 bases apart. The CDR1 and CDR2 encoded by the germline V gene are SGHRS and YFSETQ. This sample stems from a study of blood T cell repertoires in COVID-19 (dated by TCRdb to the early 2020s). Background for the entire study: Samples from collaborators originated in the United States, Italy and Spain and spanned both the acute and convalescent phases of COVID-19. The material from the prospective study consisted of cDNA or gDNA derived from T cells, B-cell-depleted T cells, or PBMCs. Deeply sampled blood TCRbeta repertoires from subjects exposed to, actively infected with, or recovered from COVID-19 were included in the dataset. The repertoires were made available in a free public database intended to serve as a resource for research on the immune response to SARS-CoV-2. Samples were obtained from the ongoing ImmuneRACE study (first 160 participants) and from some 1,300 subjects provided by 6 global collaborators. A de-identified subject ID, COVID-19 status, age in years and sex were almost always included in the sample metadata. Where available, HLA class I and class II types were taken from metadata supplied by the sample provider and were not determined by assay-based typing. Summary of the overall study and its limitations: Clinical and demographic metadata were provided uncurated, with the amount varying by source and participant.

Collaborating institutions collected whole blood in K2EDTA tubes following their own protocols. Collaborator samples were shipped for TCRbeta analysis as frozen whole blood, isolated PBMCs, or DNA extracted from either sample type. TCRbeta CDR3 regions were amplified from genomic DNA using the immunoSEQ Assay, a bias-controlled multiplex PCR. As for how the authors treated the data: The number of nucleated cells in each sample was estimated from the amplification of reference gene primers within the assay. Sequence reads were collapsed and filtered to measure the absolute abundance of every unique TCRbeta CDR3 rearrangement. For each sample, productive Simpson clonality was calculated by taking the square root of Simpson's diversity index across productive rearrangements. TCRdb took this table from immuneACCESS and kept in-frame rearrangements with V and J called. Such tables lack part of the clones; where checked against another copy, unresolved V genes explain under half of the gap, and the rest is unexplained. That table gives V, J and clone size, and the DNA gave D and trimming. The sample table contains around 90,000 clones; only one count was recorded for 70% to 90% of them. The ten largest clones represent roughly 12% of the sample.

The V and J genes are TRBV5-1 and TRBJ2-7; TRBD1 might be the D gene, on 6 matching bases. The clonotype was recovered from a woman between 70 and 85 years old with active or convalescent COVID-19. The sequenced material came from peripheral blood. CDR3 loop: CASSFTGFSYEQYF. In nucleotides, the sequence is TGCGCCAGCAGCTTCACAGGGTTCTCCTACGAGCAGTACTTC.